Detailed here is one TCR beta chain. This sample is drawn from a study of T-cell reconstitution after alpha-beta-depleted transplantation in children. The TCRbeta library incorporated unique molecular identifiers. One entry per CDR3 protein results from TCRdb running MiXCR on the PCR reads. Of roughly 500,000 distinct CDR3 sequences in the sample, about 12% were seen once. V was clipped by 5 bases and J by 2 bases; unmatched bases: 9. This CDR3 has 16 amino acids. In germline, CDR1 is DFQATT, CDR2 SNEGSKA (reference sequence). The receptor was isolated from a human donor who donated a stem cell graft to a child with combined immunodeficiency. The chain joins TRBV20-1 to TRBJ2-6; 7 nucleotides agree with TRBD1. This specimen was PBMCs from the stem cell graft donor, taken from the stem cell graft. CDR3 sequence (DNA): TGCAGTGCTCTTTCAGGGGGTCGAACTGGGGCCAACGTCCTGACTTTC. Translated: CSALSGGRTGANVLTF.